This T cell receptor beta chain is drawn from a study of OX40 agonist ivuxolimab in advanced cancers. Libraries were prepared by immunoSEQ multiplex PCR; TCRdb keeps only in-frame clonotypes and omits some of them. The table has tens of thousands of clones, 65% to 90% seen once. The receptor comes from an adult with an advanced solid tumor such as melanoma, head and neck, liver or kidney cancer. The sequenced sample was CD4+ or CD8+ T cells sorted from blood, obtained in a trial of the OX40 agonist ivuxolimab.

The CDR3 DNA follows: TGTGCCAGCAGCTTCGGGGGAGCCGGCGAGCAGTACTTC. This translates into CASSFGGAGEQYF. The chain couples TRBV11-3 to TRBJ2-7, with D possibly matching TRBD2 (6 bases). The V gene lost 3 bases and the J gene lost 6 bases, with 12 bases spanning the gap. CDR1 and CDR2 from the germline V gene are SGHNT and YENEEA. CDR3 length equals 13 residues.